The present entry profiles one T cell receptor (beta chain) with its context. Its target is unknown. TCRdb's table, derived via immunoSEQ multiplex PCR, lists solely in-frame clones and lacks some. The repertoire includes approximately 85,000 clones, approximately 86% of them detected once, and 5% to 6.5% sits in the top ten. This CDR3 region has 16 residues. The V end was cut by 6 bases, the J end by 4 bases, with 19 bases between. The germline gives CDR1 SGHDT, CDR2 YYEEEE. These data are taken from a study of T cell responses to AZD1222 COVID-19 vaccine. Study-level results: Spike-specific TCR breadth and depth went up after people got two AZD1222 doses. At baseline, just 5 or 6 AZD1222 recipients tested seropositive. Close to half of all spike-specific TCRs reportedly target regions of the variants that are unmutated.

V gene TRBV5-6 combines with J gene TRBJ1-4, with a possible D match to TRBD1 (6 bases). This sequence originates from an adult in good health. Material: peripheral blood, obtained on day 0 of AZD1222 vaccination. CDR3 sequence: CASNRLGDTSNEKLFF. The CDR3 nucleotides are TGTGCCAGCAATAGGTTGGGGGACACTAGTAATGAAAAACTGTTTTTT.